The present entry profiles one T cell receptor beta chain with its context. The CDR3 length is 15 residues. Germline CDR1 is ENHRY and CDR2 is SYGVKD. Original analysis: Amplification with reference gene primers provided the estimates of nucleated cell counts. Sequencing was performed with immunoSEQ multiplex PCR; in TCRdb, only in-frame clones are kept and a portion is missing. D and trimming come from the DNA, and the V and J calls and clone size come from that table. The sample contains around 140,000 clones, about 76% of which appear only once. This sample is part of a study of blood T cell repertoires in COVID-19. Turning to the study itself: Samples representing acute and convalescent COVID-19 were sourced from the United States, Italy and Spain. Sample material is recorded as cDNA or gDNA derived from T cells, B-cell-depleted T cells, or PBMCs.

The receptor was derived from a human donor in a cohort sampled during active COVID-19. Source material: peripheral blood. The V call is TRBV10-3, the J call TRBJ2-5; 9 bases match TRBD2. Judging by the DNA end, TRBJ2-7 fits better; the J call may be wrong. The CDR3 DNA sequence: TGTGCCATCAGTGCGGCGACTAGCGGTTCCTACGAGCAGTACTTC. Encoded protein: CAISAATSGSYEQYF.